Below are 22 T cell receptor beta chains sequenced from a single sample in a study of T cells in Graves' hyperthyroidism and ophthalmopathy. Amplified TCR beta CDR3 regions derived from RNA transcripts. HTBI primers were employed in a first-round RT-PCR of the TCR CDR3. TCRdb re-called the multiplex PCR reads with MiXCR, one entry per CDR3 protein. This table holds 500,000 or so distinct CDR3 sequences, approximately 17% found once. Sequencing was performed on blood. These receptors all come from a young woman with Graves' ophthalmopathy.

This clonotype has a count of ten or more. The V and J genes are TRBV27 and TRBJ2-7, with 7 bases lining up with TRBD1. The CDR3 extends over 15 amino acids. CDR1 is MNHEY and CDR2 is SMNVEV in the germline V gene (reference sequence). After removal of 1 base from V and 5 bases from J, the junction contained 8 bases not matched to a gene. The CDR3 protein is CASSLYRGGDDEQYF. The CDR3 DNA reads TGTGCCAGCAGTTTATACAGGGGTGGGGACGACGAGCAGTACTTC.

The table lists this clonotype with many counts. DNA of the CDR3: TGCGCCAGCTCGACAGGGGGCTCCTACGAGCAGTACTTC. Translated, it gives CASSTGGSYEQYF. The chain combines TRBV5-1 with TRBJ2-7, with TRBD1 matching 9 bases. After removal of 7 bases from V and 0 bases from J, the junction contained 2 bases not matched to a gene. Germline loops: CDR1 SGHRS, CDR2 YFSETQ. CDR3 length: 13 amino acids.

This clonotype was found many times. The rearrangement uses TRBV7-2 and TRBJ2-1; D is possibly TRBD2 (5 bases). Germline V lookup: CDR1 SGHTA, CDR2 FQGNSA. The CDR3 covers 13 residues. The V end was cut by 1 base, the J end by 4 bases, with 5 bases between. In DNA form, the CDR3 reads TGTGCCAGCAGCTTAGGGGAGTACAATGAGCAGTTCTTC. Amino acid sequence: CASSLGEYNEQFF.

About this clonotype: A much larger clone differs by one base, so this may be a read error. This rearrangement joins TRBV6-5 to TRBJ2-3; D call uncertain. V lost 0 bases and J lost 0, with 4 bases in between. This CDR3 comprises 14 residues. Germline CDR1 MNHEY, CDR2 SVGAGI. CDR3 protein: CASSYSRSTDTQYF. The CDR3 DNA reads TGTGCCAGCAGTTACTCCCGCAGCACAGATACGCAGTATTTT.

This clonotype was seen ten or more times. The gene calls are TRBV10-3 and TRBJ2-1, with 7 bases matching TRBD2. CDR3 length: 12 residues. Unmatched junction bases numbered 6, after V lost 10 bases and J lost 6 bases. CDR1 is ENHRY, CDR2 SYGVKD, per germline. This CDR3 is CATRERLNEQFF. As DNA, the CDR3 is TGTGCCACGCGGGAGAGACTCAATGAGCAGTTCTTC.

This clonotype was observed many times. The chain carries TRBV3-1 and TRBJ1-1; D is ambiguous. The CDR3 spans 14 residues. Deletions cut 1 base from V and 7 bases from J, with 13 bases between. The V gene's germline CDR1 is LGHDT and CDR2 YNNKEL (reference sequence). The CDR3 DNA reads as TGTGCCAGCAGCCAAGGAACCGGGGTCGGTGAAGCTTTCTTT. It codes for CASSQGTGVGEAFF.

This clonotype was seen at least ten times. The V call is TRBV10-3, the J call TRBJ1-1, with unresolved D. CDR1 and CDR2 from the germline V gene are ENHRY and SYGVKD. Trimming cost V 0 bases and J 1 base, with 6 bases left between them. The CDR3 length is 14 residues. CDR3 nucleotide sequence: TGTGCCATCAGTGAGTCCTCAGGGAACACTGAAGCTTTCTTT. Translation: CAISESSGNTEAFF.

This clonotype was detected ten times or more. The chain couples TRBV6-1 to TRBJ2-7; D may be TRBD2 (5 bases). Deletions cut 1 base from V and 5 bases from J, with 18 bases between. The CDR3 contains 16 residues. Per the germline V gene, CDR1 is MNHNS and CDR2 is SASEGT. The CDR3 is CASSEEVGAPSDEQYF. The CDR3 bases are TGTGCCAGCAGTGAAGAAGTGGGAGCTCCCAGCGACGAGCAGTACTTC.

This clonotype has at least ten counts. This rearrangement joins TRBV3-1 to TRBJ1-4; TRBD1 aligns across 7 bases. The CDR3 contains 16 residues. The germline V gene has CDR1 LGHDT and CDR2 YNNKEL (reference sequence). The V gene end was trimmed by 2 bases and the J gene end by 4 bases; junction bases not matched to a gene: 7. The CDR3: CASSQQGGSGNEKLFF. CDR3 sequence (DNA): TGTGCCAGCAGCCAACAGGGGGGGAGCGGTAATGAAAAACTGTTTTTT.

This clonotype was counted a few times. This sequence joins TRBV20-1 and TRBJ1-3; D is undetermined. V lost 3 bases and J 0 bases, leaving 9 bases between the germline ends. From germline, CDR1 is DFQATT and CDR2 SNEGSKA (reference sequence). The CDR3 covers 14 residues. The CDR3 DNA reads as TGCAGTGCTAGTACCCCTGGCTCTGGAAACACCATATATTTT. The encoded protein is CSASTPGSGNTIYF.

This chain connects TRBV28 to TRBJ2-7, with 12 bases lining up with TRBD1. Looked up from germline, CDR1 is MDHEN and CDR2 is SYDVKM. CDR3 length: 14 residues. With V trimmed by 5 bases and J by 6 bases, 5 bases remained unmatched. The CDR3 coding sequence is TGTGCCAGCAGTCCCCCGGGACAGGGGGCCGAGCAGTACTTC. It encodes CASSPPGQGAEQYF.

About this clonotype itself: This may come from a read error, since a much larger clone is one base off. The genes are TRBV27 and TRBJ1-1; no definite D call. This CDR3 spans 14 amino acids. The germline V gene has CDR1 MNHEY and CDR2 SMNVEV (reference sequence). The V end was cut by 5 bases, the J end by 5 bases, with 15 bases between. In DNA form, the CDR3 reads TGTGCCAGCAGTCCCATTGGCCACAAAACTGAAGCTTTCTTT. Its translation is CASSPIGHKTEAFF.

This clonotype has a count of ten or more. The V call is TRBV30, the J call TRBJ2-7; D unclear. CDR1 is GTSNPN, CDR2 SVGIG, per germline (reference sequence). The CDR3 has 13 amino acids. V was trimmed by 0 bases and J by 2 bases, leaving 8 bases between them. Written as DNA, the CDR3 is TGTGCCTGGAGTGTGCCTCATACCTACGAGCAGTACTTC. Translation gives CAWSVPHTYEQYF.

Remarks on this clonotype: One base away lies a much larger clone, so this may be a sequencing read error. This chain uses TRBV28 with TRBJ1-1, with no clear D. CDR1 is MDHEN, CDR2 SYDVKM, per germline. There are 13 residues in the CDR3. CDR3 bases: TGTGCCAGCAGCCTCCGGGCTCCCACTGCAGCTTTCTTT. Translation gives CASSLRAPTAAFF.

The table lists this clonotype with a few counts. The chain has TRBV11-3 and TRBJ2-1, with 9 bases aligning to TRBD2. Looked up from germline, CDR1 is SGHNT and CDR2 is YENEEA. V was clipped by 2 bases and J by 0 bases; unmatched bases: 20. This CDR3 has 22 amino acids. The CDR3 DNA reads TGTGCCAGCAGCTTAAGCGGGATTAGCGGGAGAAGTACCCAATCCTCCTACAATGAGCAGTTCTTC. As protein: CASSLSGISGRSTQSSYNEQFF.

This clonotype occurred many times. The V call is TRBV20-1, the J call TRBJ1-2; D uncertain. The CDR3 length is 14 residues. V dropped 3 bases and J dropped 4 bases, with 15 bases sitting between them. CDR1 is DFQATT, CDR2 SNEGSKA, per germline (reference sequence). Here the CDR3 DNA reads TGCAGTGCTAGGGGTCCAGACGAAACCTATGGCTACACCTTC. This translates into CSARGPDETYGYTF.

This clonotype has ten or more counts. The rearrangement joins TRBV2 to TRBJ1-1; 7 bases are a match to TRBD1. CDR3 length: 13 amino acids. V trimming: 11 bases; J trimming: 1 base; junction bases outside the gene matches: 7. Germline V gives CDR1 SNHLY, CDR2 FYNNEI. This CDR3 reads CAATRQGNTEAFF. The CDR3 DNA follows: TGTGCCGCAACAAGACAGGGGAACACTGAAGCTTTCTTT.

Only one count was recorded for this clonotype. Just one base apart from a much larger clone, this may be a read error. The CDR3 here is CASIDETGRGYTF. In DNA, the CDR3 is TGTGCCAGCATCGACGAGACAGGGAGGGGCTACACCTTC. The chain uses TRBV6-2 or TRBV6-3 and TRBJ1-2, with 7 bases aligning to TRBD1. The CDR3 runs to 13 residues. Looked up from germline, CDR1 is MNHEY and CDR2 is SVGEGT. J gave up 8 bases and V 7 bases, and 10 bases lay outside the gene matches.

In its sample, this clonotype was seen many times. The chain joins TRBV12-3 or TRBV12-4 to TRBJ1-2; 8 bases agree with TRBD1. The ends lost 8 bases at V and 8 bases at J; junction bases unmatched: 16. The CDR3 contains 15 residues. This chain's CDR3 is CASLPLTGTGLGYTF. CDR3 DNA: TGTGCCAGCCTTCCTCTGACCGGGACAGGACTAGGCTACACCTTC.

Only a few counts were recorded for this clonotype. The chain employs TRBV19 and TRBJ1-1, with 9 bases that match TRBD1. Germline V CDR1 and CDR2: LNHDA, SQIVND (reference sequence). The CDR3 is made up of 16 amino acids. The ends lost 4 bases at V and 3 bases at J; junction bases unmatched: 9. CDR3 amino acids: CASSTLPQGAHTEAFF. As DNA, the CDR3 is TGTGCCAGTAGTACCTTACCACAGGGGGCGCACACTGAAGCTTTCTTT.

This clonotype has at least ten counts. This chain uses TRBV28 with TRBJ1-5, with D hard to call. Trimming shortened V by 4 bases and J by 4 bases, and 5 bases separated the two germline ends. This CDR3 spans 12 amino acids. Germline CDR1 is MDHEN and CDR2 is SYDVKM. Written as DNA, the CDR3 is TGTGCCAGCAGTTACTATAATCAGCCCCAGCATTTT. It encodes CASSYYNQPQHF. The complete variable domain, with remaining parts taken from reference TRBV28 and TRBJ1-5, reads DVKVTQSSRYLVKRTGEKVFLECVQDMDHENMFWYRQDPGLGLRLIYFSYDVKMKEKGDIPEGYSVSREKKERFSLILESASTNQTSMYLCASSYYNQPQHFGDGTRLSIL.

This clonotype has at least ten counts. The chain has TRBV7-2 and TRBJ1-5; D gene unclear. Trimming took 6 bases from V and 1 from J, leaving 7 bases between them. This CDR3 is 13 amino acids long. Per the germline V gene, CDR1 is SGHTA and CDR2 is FQGNSA. CDR3 sequence reads: CASREQSNQPQHF. The CDR3 nucleotides are TGTGCCAGCAGGGAACAGAGCAATCAGCCCCAGCATTTT.